This paragraph covers one T cell receptor beta chain sequence. Its antigen is not yet known. It has no much larger one-base neighbor in the sample; base qualities were not kept. The immunoSEQ Assay, a bias-controlled multiplex PCR, was used to amplify TCRbeta CDR3 regions from genomic DNA. The paper's data handling went like this. Nucleated cell counts per sample were estimated from amplification of reference gene primers within the assay. Sequence reads were collapsed and filtered to measure the absolute abundance of every unique TCRbeta CDR3 rearrangement. For each sample, productive Simpson clonality was calculated as the square root of Simpson's diversity index across productive rearrangements. TCRdb took over this immuneACCESS table, retaining in-frame rearrangements with V and J assigned. Such tables are incomplete; in checked studies, under half of the missing clones stem from an unresolved V gene, and the remainder is unexplained. That table supplies the V and J calls and clone size; D and trimming were determined from the DNA. This sample holds more than 250,000 clones; more than 70% were observed only once. The ten largest clonotypes hold under 2% of the sample.

This specimen comes from a study of blood T cell repertoires in COVID-19 (dated by TCRdb to 2018 to 2021). About the study as a whole: Samples from collaborators originated in the United States, Italy and Spain and spanned both the acute and convalescent phases of COVID-19. Sample metadata almost always included a de-identified subject ID, COVID-19 status, age in years and sex. Where available, HLA class I and class II types were obtained from metadata supplied by the sample provider rather than from assay-based typing. The repertoires were made available in a free public database intended to serve as a resource for research on the immune response to SARS-CoV-2. The samples were drawn from the first 160 participants of the ongoing ImmuneRACE study and from some 1,300 subjects provided by 6 global collaborators. The material from the prospective study consisted of cDNA or gDNA derived from T cells, B-cell-depleted T cells, or PBMCs. The dataset comprised deeply sampled blood TCRbeta repertoires from subjects exposed to, actively infected with, or recovered from COVID-19. What the study reported, not specific to this receptor: The amount of clinical and demographic metadata varied by source and participant and was provided uncurated.

CDR1 is given as SGHNT and CDR2 as YENEEA, both from the germline V gene. The CDR3 starts with the cysteine, ends with the phenylalanine, and has 13 residues. This entry keeps only the CDR3 DNA: 39 bases, framed from base 1. Relative to germline, V is missing 5 bases and J is missing 4 bases, with 3 bases of the junction outside any gene match. The collaborating institutions used their own protocols to collect whole blood in K2EDTA tubes. Collaborator samples were shipped for TCRbeta analysis as frozen whole blood, isolated PBMCs, or DNA extracted from either sample type. The TCR was taken from a woman aged 45-65 years with acute or convalescent COVID-19. The material sequenced was peripheral blood. The receptor chain draws on TRBV11-3 and TRBJ2-5, and 8 junctional nucleotides match TRBD1. The CDR3 corresponds to CASSRTGSETQYF. The DNA reads as follows: TGTGCCAGCAGCAGGACAGGGTCAGAGACCCAGTACTTC.